Below, 21 T cell receptor beta chains from the same sample are listed, as sequenced in a study of control samples from healthy donors and cancer patients. Only in-frame clones appear in the TCRdb table, and some are missing; sequencing was by immunoSEQ multiplex PCR. The sample records under 110,000 clones, about 89% being singletons. The sequenced sample consisted of blood. Source of these receptors: a man aged 25 to 40 in good health.

CDR3 amino acids: CASSSRTHPITEAFF. The CDR3 bases are TGTGCCAGCAGTTCACGGACCCATCCTATAACTGAAGCTTTCTTT. The J gene is TRBJ1-1, the V gene TRBV6-5; D not resolved. CDR1 and CDR2 from the germline V gene are MNHEY and SVGAGI. V lost 4 bases to trimming and J lost 5 bases, with 17 bases between them. This CDR3 is built from 15 residues.

This chain joins TRBV19 and TRBJ2-1; 8 bases match TRBD1. V shed 5 bases, J shed 0 bases, and the junction held 6 bases outside the gene matches. The germline V gene has CDR1 LNHDA and CDR2 SQIVND (reference sequence). This CDR3 is 16 amino acids long. CDR3 in amino acids: CASSSRTGGSYNEQFF. CDR3 DNA sequence: TGTGCCAGTAGTTCCCGAACAGGGGGCTCCTACAATGAGCAGTTCTTC.

The chain joins TRBV30 to TRBJ1-3; the D is unclear. CDR3 length: 14 residues. From germline, CDR1 is GTSNPN and CDR2 SVGIG (reference sequence). The V end was cut by 1 base, the J end by 2 bases, with 9 bases between. The chain's CDR3 is CAWSDIFPGNTIYF. In DNA form, the CDR3 reads TGTGCCTGGAGTGATATATTTCCTGGAAACACCATATATTTT.

This rearrangement joins TRBV28 to TRBJ1-2; 7 nucleotides line up with TRBD1. Trimming removed 7 bases from V and 4 bases from J; junction bases left unmatched: 12. This CDR3 comprises 15 residues. The germline V gene has CDR1 MDHEN and CDR2 SYDVKM. The CDR3 loop is CASTEVRDRLYGYTF. CDR3 DNA sequence: TGTGCCAGCACCGAAGTCCGGGACAGACTCTATGGCTACACCTTC.

The rearrangement joins TRBV30 to TRBJ1-6; 7 bases match TRBD1. Germline V lookup: CDR1 GTSNPN, CDR2 SVGIG (reference sequence). After removal of 5 bases from V and 7 bases from J, the junction contained 17 bases not matched to a gene. This CDR3 is built from 17 residues. The CDR3 bases are TGTGCCTGGGGGCAGGGGGACGAAAACCGGCGAAATTCACCCCTCCACTTT. Translating gives CAWGQGDENRRNSPLHF.

This chain connects TRBV7-2 to TRBJ2-7; 13 bases match TRBD2. Germline CDR1 is SGHTA and CDR2 is FQGNSA. This CDR3 is 15 amino acids long. V was pared by 5 bases and J by 2 bases, with 3 bases of the junction left unmatched. The chain's CDR3 is CASSKTSGGAYEQYV. For the CDR3, the DNA is TGTGCCAGCAGCAAAACTAGCGGGGGGGCCTACGAGCAGTACGTC.

The chain carries TRBV7-9 and TRBJ1-2, with 9 positions matching TRBD1. The J segment lost 7 bases and the V segment lost 5 bases, leaving 5 bases of the junction unmatched. Germline CDR1 reads SEHNR; CDR2 reads FQNEAQ (reference sequence). There are 13 residues in the CDR3. CDR3 sequence (DNA): TGTGCCAGCAGCCCCACAGGGGGCGTTGGCTACACCTTC. It is translated as CASSPTGGVGYTF.

The chain recombines TRBV7-3 with TRBJ1-4; no firm D call. Looked up from germline, CDR1 is SGHTA and CDR2 is FQGTGA. The ends were cut back, 7 bases at V and 3 bases at J, with 15 bases in the middle. The CDR3 extends over 15 amino acids. In nucleotides, the CDR3 is TGTGCCAGCACTCCTCAGCAGCCGGCTAATGAAAAACTGTTTTTT. Translated: CASTPQQPANEKLFF.

This sequence joins TRBV7-8 and TRBJ2-7; 8 nucleotides agree with TRBD2. The germline gives CDR1 SGHVS, CDR2 FQNEAQ. The V gene end was trimmed by 1 base and the J gene end by 3 bases; junction bases not matched to a gene: 11. The CDR3 spans 17 residues. CDR3 amino acids: CASSLEGFGTRIYEQYF. CDR3 nucleotides: TGTGCCAGCAGCTTAGAGGGGTTCGGGACTAGAATCTACGAGCAGTACTTC.

This rearrangement joins TRBV2 to TRBJ1-2; D remains unclear. V was cut by 1 base and J by 6 bases, with 9 bases left in between. Germline V lookup: CDR1 SNHLY, CDR2 FYNNEI. The CDR3 loop spans 13 amino acids. CDR3 DNA sequence: TGTGCCAGCAGTGAAGGGGGAAGAGATGGCTACACCTTC. This encodes CASSEGGRDGYTF.

Here the CDR3 DNA reads TGTGCCAGCAGCTTCCAGGGATACGAGCAGTACGTC. Translating it yields CASSFQGYEQYV. This rearrangement joins TRBV7-9 to TRBJ2-7; the D gene is possibly TRBD1 (5 bases). In germline, CDR1 is SEHNR, CDR2 FQNEAQ (reference sequence). V shed 3 bases and J shed 4 bases, with 7 bases lying between them. CDR3 size: 12 residues.

This chain's CDR3 is CASSLGGELVNIQYF. CDR3 sequence (DNA): TGTGCCAGCAGCTTAGGAGGGGAACTTGTGAACATTCAGTACTTC. The rearrangement links TRBV7-9 to TRBJ2-4, with D perhaps given as TRBD1 or TRBD2 (5 bases each). CDR3 length equals 15 residues. Germline-derived CDR1 and CDR2 are SEHNR and FQNEAQ (reference sequence). V was trimmed by 1 base and J by 7 bases, leaving 14 bases between them. The whole variable domain, remainder taken from reference TRBV7-9 and TRBJ2-4, is DTGVSQNPRHKITKRGQNVTFRCDPISEHNRLYWYRQTLGQGPEFLTYFQNEAQLEKSRLLSDRFSAERPKGSFSTLEIQRTEQGDSAMYLCASSLGGELVNIQYFGAGTRLSVL.

The genes are TRBV5-1 and TRBJ1-3; a possible D gene is TRBD1 (6 bases). This CDR3 spans 15 amino acids. Germline V lookup: CDR1 SGHRS, CDR2 YFSETQ. V gave up 4 bases and J gave up 0 bases, with 11 bases separating them. CDR3 sequence reads: CASSRVQGSGNTIYF. CDR3 sequence (DNA): TGCGCCAGCAGCCGAGTACAGGGCTCTGGAAACACCATATATTTT. Complete variable domain (other parts from reference TRBV5-1 and TRBJ1-3): KAGVTQTPRYLIKTRGQQVTLSCSPISGHRSVSWYQQTPGQGLQFLFEYFSETQRNKGNFPGRFSGRQFSNSRSEMNVSTLELGDSALYLCASSRVQGSGNTIYFGEGSWLTVV.

The rearrangement links TRBV29-1 to TRBJ1-2; 9 bases match TRBD1. J was trimmed by 8 bases and V by 5 bases; bases with no gene match: 9. The CDR3 runs to 13 residues. Germline V gene data show CDR1 as SQVTM and CDR2 as ANQGSEA. The CDR3 DNA sequence: TGCAGCGTTAGTCGGACAGGGGTTGAAGGCTACACCTTC. As protein: CSVSRTGVEGYTF. The complete variable domain, with remaining parts taken from reference TRBV29-1 and TRBJ1-2, reads SAVISQKPSRDICQRGTSLTIQCQVDSQVTMMFWYRQQPGQSLTLIATANQGSEATYESGFVIDKFPISRPNLTFSTLTVSNMSPEDSSIYLCSVSRTGVEGYTFGSGTRLTVV.

The chain employs TRBV7-3 and TRBJ1-1, with a tentative D call TRBD1 (5 bases). CDR1 SGHTA and CDR2 FQGTGA come from the germline V gene. The CDR3 runs to 13 residues. V was cut by 5 bases and J by 3 bases, with 10 bases left in between. The CDR3 protein is CASSPGTDTEAFF. The DNA of the CDR3 is TGTGCCAGCAGCCCCGGGACGGACACTGAAGCTTTCTTT.

CDR3 loop: CASSDSTGGGYTF. The CDR3 region has the DNA TGTGCCAGCAGTGACTCGACAGGGGGCGGCTACACCTTC. V and J are TRBV6-4 and TRBJ1-2; 10 bases line up with TRBD1. The germline V gene encodes CDR1 MRHNA and CDR2 SNTAGT. CDR3 length equals 13 residues. Unmatched junction bases numbered 0, after V lost 0 bases and J lost 8 bases.

The V and J genes are TRBV12-3 or TRBV12-4 and TRBJ2-5; D call uncertain. CDR3 length: 11 amino acids. V shed 6 bases and J shed 3 bases, with 5 bases lying between them. The CDR3 bases are TGTGCCAGCAGGGCCAAAGAGACCCAGTACTTC. It codes for CASRAKETQYF.

The chain couples TRBV12-5 to TRBJ2-6, with D tentatively TRBD1 or TRBD2 (6 bases each). Germline V gene sequence: CDR1 LGHNT, CDR2 FRNRAP. The CDR3 sequence is 22 residues long. Trimming left V 6 bases short and J 0 bases short, with 30 bases between. The CDR3 loop reads CASGPRIPTRGEKFSGANVLTF. The DNA of the CDR3 is TGTGCTAGTGGCCCCCGCATCCCTACGAGGGGGGAAAAGTTCTCTGGGGCCAACGTCCTGACTTTC.

J is TRBJ2-3 and V is TRBV7-9; D is unclear. The CDR3 is 12 residues long. Deletions cut 4 bases from V and 3 bases from J, with 5 bases between. Germline V gene lookup returns CDR1 SEHNR and CDR2 FQNEAQ (reference sequence). Here the CDR3 reads CASSSLTDTQYF. The CDR3 DNA sequence: TGTGCCAGCAGCTCTTTAACAGATACGCAGTATTTT. The full variable domain, its missing parts supplied by reference TRBV7-9 and TRBJ2-3, is DTGVSQNPRHKITKRGQNVTFRCDPISEHNRLYWYRQTLGQGPEFLTYFQNEAQLEKSRLLSDRFSAERPKGSFSTLEIQRTEQGDSAMYLCASSSLTDTQYFGPGTRLTVL.

The chain combines TRBV5-1 with TRBJ2-2, with no clear D. Per the germline V gene, CDR1 is SGHRS and CDR2 is YFSETQ. The CDR3 contains 16 residues. The germline V and J ends were trimmed by 0 bases and 0 bases, with 9 bases remaining between them. Written as DNA, the CDR3 is TGCGCCAGCAGCTTGGTCGGAACCGCGAACACCGGGGAGCTGTTTTTT. This encodes CASSLVGTANTGELFF.

This clone appeared a few times. As DNA, the CDR3 is TGTGCCAGCAGCTCGGGGCGGGAGCTGAGGGAGACCCAGTACTTC. As protein: CASSSGRELRETQYF. The chain combines TRBV28 with TRBJ2-5; 7 bases align to TRBD2. J was trimmed by 5 bases and V by 6 bases; bases with no gene match: 12. Germline values: CDR1 MDHEN, CDR2 SYDVKM. The CDR3 length is 15 residues.